Listed here are 17 T cell receptor beta chains from one sample, sequenced in a study of blood T cell repertoires in COVID-19. Clones were sequenced by immunoSEQ multiplex PCR, and TCRdb holds only the in-frame ones, with some missing. Of about 310,000 clones detected, around 87% appear once; the ten largest clones hold more than 2%. Sequencing used peripheral blood. The receptors were gathered from a man younger than 35 with active or convalescent COVID-19.

The chain joins TRBV7-9 to TRBJ1-6; maybe TRBD1 (5 bases). Germline V lookup: CDR1 SEHNR, CDR2 FQNEAQ (reference sequence). The CDR3 runs 15 residues. V shed 1 base and J shed 7 bases, with 11 bases lying between them. In nucleotides, the CDR3 is TGTGCCAGCAGCTTAGTCTCGGGGGGGAATTCACCCCTCCACTTT. Translated: CASSLVSGGNSPLHF. Full variable domain (missing parts from reference TRBV7-9 and TRBJ1-6): DTGVSQNPRHKITKRGQNVTFRCDPISEHNRLYWYRQTLGQGPEFLTYFQNEAQLEKSRLLSDRFSAERPKGSFSTLEIQRTEQGDSAMYLCASSLVSGGNSPLHFGNGTRLTVT.

This chain uses TRBV24-1 with TRBJ2-1, with 9 positions matching TRBD2. The germline V gene has CDR1 KGHDR and CDR2 SFDVKD. This CDR3 contains 16 residues. Trimming removed 2 bases from V and 10 bases from J; junction bases left unmatched: 11. The CDR3 bases are TGTGCCACCAGTGATTCTGCGGGAGGGTATGTCGGGGAGCAGTTCTTC. It specifies CATSDSAGGYVGEQFF.

The chain uses TRBV3-1 (or the pseudogene TRBV3-2) and TRBJ2-3; 12 bases are a match to TRBD2. Germline CDR1 reads LGHDT; CDR2 reads YNNKEL (reference sequence). The CDR3 extends over 19 amino acids. V shed 0 bases and J 3 bases; nucleotides not matched to a gene: 10. The CDR3 DNA reads as TGTGCCAGCAGCCAAGAAAGGCTAGCGGGAGGGGGTAGAACAGATACGCAGTATTTT. Encoded protein: CASSQERLAGGGRTDTQYF.

V gene TRBV18 combines with J gene TRBJ2-7; 11 bases fit TRBD1. Losses at the gene ends were 3 bases for V and 4 bases for J; bases not matched to a gene: 5. Germline V lookup: CDR1 KGHSH, CDR2 LQKENI. The CDR3 is made up of 15 amino acids. The CDR3 here is CASSPPGTGGYEQYF. CDR3 nucleotide sequence: TGTGCCAGCTCACCCCCCGGGACAGGGGGTTACGAGCAGTACTTC.

This chain joins TRBV14 and TRBJ2-3; 12 bases line up with TRBD2. With V trimmed by 3 bases and J by 4 bases, 8 bases remained unmatched. CDR3 size: 17 residues. Per germline, CDR1 SGHDN and CDR2 FVKESK. DNA of the CDR3: TGTGCCAGCAGCCAGGCTCTCCTAGCGGGAGGGGCAGATACGCAGTATTTT. Its protein is CASSQALLAGGADTQYF.

The chain employs TRBV10-3 and TRBJ2-7; 7 bases align to TRBD1. Looked up from germline, CDR1 is ENHRY and CDR2 is SYGVKD. J gave up 5 bases and V 4 bases, and 14 bases lay outside the gene matches. The CDR3 extends over 16 amino acids. Here the CDR3 reads CAISARSGTESHEQYF. In nucleotides, the CDR3 is TGTGCCATCAGTGCAAGATCCGGGACAGAGTCCCACGAGCAGTACTTC.

J is TRBJ2-7 and V is TRBV3-1 (or the pseudogene TRBV3-2); 12 bases fit TRBD2. The V gene end was trimmed by 0 bases and the J gene end by 3 bases; junction bases not matched to a gene: 6. Germline assignment: CDR1 LGHDT and CDR2 YNNKEL (reference sequence). CDR3 length: 17 residues. The CDR3 protein is CASSQDLTSGGYYEQYF. The CDR3 nucleotides read TGTGCCAGCAGCCAAGATCTGACTAGCGGGGGTTACTACGAGCAGTACTTC.

The chain carries TRBV29-1 and TRBJ2-2; a possible D gene is TRBD1 (5 bases). V was trimmed by 8 bases and J by 5 bases, leaving 15 bases between them. CDR3 length equals 13 residues. Germline V CDR1 and CDR2: SQVTM, ANQGSEA. CDR3: CSLSDTTTGELFF. CDR3 sequence (DNA): TGCAGCCTGTCGGACACCACTACCGGGGAGCTGTTTTTT.

This clone was recorded only once. This chain joins TRBV2 and TRBJ1-1; D unresolved. The V end was cut by 0 bases, the J end by 11 bases, with 13 bases between. The V gene's germline CDR1 is SNHLY and CDR2 FYNNEI. The CDR3 extends over 13 amino acids. Written as DNA, the CDR3 is TGTGCCAGCAGTGAAGCAGACCCGTCGAGGGCTTTCTTT. Translation: CASSEADPSRAFF.

The V call is TRBV5-1, the J call TRBJ2-1; 12 bases match TRBD2. Germline CDR1 SGHRS, CDR2 YFSETQ. The CDR3 contains 18 residues. With 1 base clipped from V and 6 bases from J, the junction kept 11 bases outside the gene matches. The CDR3 DNA sequence: TGCGCCAGCAGCTTGACTAGCGGGGGGCTACTGACCCCCAATGAGCAGTTCTTC. Its translation: CASSLTSGGLLTPNEQFF.

Here the CDR3 reads CASSLLRTGELFF. Here the CDR3 DNA reads TGTGCCAGCAGTTTACTGAGGACCGGGGAGCTGTTTTTT. The rearrangement uses TRBV28 and TRBJ2-2; D gene uncertain. The CDR3 runs 13 residues. V lost 2 bases and J 5 bases, leaving 6 bases between the germline ends. Germline lookup yields CDR1 MDHEN and CDR2 SYDVKM.

This clone has only a few counts. The CDR3 sequence is CASSHWGQGDTEAFF. The CDR3 DNA is TGCGCCAGCAGCCACTGGGGACAGGGGGACACTGAAGCTTTCTTT. The chain employs TRBV4-1 and TRBJ1-1; 11 nucleotides align to TRBD1. Germline V lookup: CDR1 MGHRA, CDR2 YSYEKL. This CDR3 contains 15 residues. V shed 3 bases, J shed 3 bases, and the junction held 3 bases outside the gene matches.

The V call is TRBV20-1, the J call TRBJ2-1, with unresolved D. The germline V gene has CDR1 DFQATT and CDR2 SNEGSKA (reference sequence). The V end lost 4 bases, the J end lost 4 bases, and 5 bases lay between the germline ends. This CDR3 is built from 11 residues. The CDR3 nucleotides are TGCAGTGCTAACGGGTACAATGAGCAGTTCTTC. Encoded protein: CSANGYNEQFF.

The chain has TRBV2 and TRBJ2-3; 9 bases align to TRBD1. Unmatched junction bases numbered 11, after V lost 6 bases and J lost 4 bases. There are 16 residues in the CDR3. CDR1 SNHLY and CDR2 FYNNEI come from the germline V gene. The CDR3 is CASSTLGTGSADTQYF. As DNA, the CDR3 is TGTGCCAGCAGCACACTAGGGACAGGGTCGGCAGATACGCAGTATTTT.

V and J are TRBV7-9 and TRBJ2-5, with 8 bases lining up with TRBD1. CDR3 length: 15 amino acids. The germline gives CDR1 SEHNR, CDR2 FQNEAQ (reference sequence). J was trimmed by 0 bases and V by 1 base; bases with no gene match: 1. CDR3 region: CASSLGGQDQETQYF. The DNA of the CDR3 is TGTGCCAGCAGCTTAGGGGGACAGGACCAAGAGACCCAGTACTTC.

The CDR3 spells CASSLPPGGDSADTQYF. In DNA, the CDR3 is TGTGCCAGCAGCCTACCCCCCGGGGGAGATTCGGCAGATACGCAGTATTTT. The V call is TRBV5-4, the J call TRBJ2-3; tentatively, D is TRBD2 (6 bases). The CDR3 is 17 amino acids. Germline V CDR1 and CDR2: SGHNT, YYREEE (reference sequence). The V end lost 4 bases, the J end lost 4 bases, and 22 bases lay between the germline ends.

The rearrangement uses TRBV5-1 and TRBJ1-5, with TRBD1 identical over 10 bases. CDR1 and CDR2 from the germline V gene are SGHRS and YFSETQ. This CDR3 contains 16 residues. Trimming took 0 bases from V and 4 from J; bases not matched to a gene: 4. The CDR3 loop is CASSLAGTGENQPQHF. CDR3 sequence (DNA): TGCGCCAGCAGCTTGGCCGGGACAGGGGAAAATCAGCCCCAGCATTTT.